The rows below give T cell receptor beta chains drawn from one sample of a study of cytomegalovirus exposure and HLA in healthy donors. The assay was immunoSEQ multiplex PCR, and TCRdb's table has in-frame clones only and misses some. Among some 90,000 clones listed, about 88% were seen once. Sequencing used PBMCs. All receptors come from a man aged 18 to 29 in good health and CMV-seropositive. CDR3s include the opening cysteine and the closing phenylalanine or tryptophan. Fields, in order: D gene, clone size, J gene, V gene, CDR3 protein, CDR3 DNA. The D gene is left open where the match is weak. Clone size, where shown, is once, few, many, or a class for clones that have expanded.

D gene: TRBD2; clone size: NA; J gene: TRBJ2-1; V gene: TRBV11-1; CDR3 protein: CASSPRLAGLDNEQFF; CDR3 DNA: TGTGCCAGCAGCCCGAGACTAGCGGGACTAGACAATGAGCAGTTCTTC
D gene: NA; clone size: NA; J gene: TRBJ2-4; V gene: TRBV27; CDR3 protein: CASSTTRSIIQYF; CDR3 DNA: TGTGCCAGCAGCACGACTAGAAGTATCATTCAGTACTTC
D gene: NA; clone size: NA; J gene: TRBJ2-7; V gene: TRBV11-2; CDR3 protein: CASSLFLDRIPYEQYF; CDR3 DNA: TGTGCCAGCAGCTTATTTTTGGACAGAATCCCCTACGAGCAGTACTTC
D gene: TRBD2; clone size: NA; J gene: TRBJ2-5; V gene: TRBV9; CDR3 protein: CASSVVGLAGVFETQYF; CDR3 DNA: TGTGCCAGCAGCGTAGTGGGACTAGCGGGGGTGTTTGAGACCCAGTACTTC
D gene: NA; clone size: NA; J gene: TRBJ1-2; V gene: TRBV19; CDR3 protein: CASSGRGRRGYTF; CDR3 DNA: TGTGCCAGTTCCGGGAGGGGACGGCGTGGCTACACCTTC
D gene: NA; clone size: NA; J gene: TRBJ1-4; V gene: TRBV4-1; CDR3 protein: CASSQEGEGVGYEKLFF; CDR3 DNA: TGCGCCAGCAGCCAAGAGGGAGAGGGGGTAGGTTATGAAAAACTGTTTTTT
D gene: NA; clone size: NA; J gene: TRBJ2-7; V gene: TRBV4-3; CDR3 protein: CASSQDLFLGRDTILPYEQYF; CDR3 DNA: TGCGCCAGCAGCCAAGATCTGTTTCTTGGACGGGATACTATACTCCCCTACGAGCAGTACTTC
D gene: NA; clone size: NA; J gene: TRBJ1-5; V gene: TRBV5-8; CDR3 protein: CASSFQGYSNQPQHF; CDR3 DNA: TGTGCCAGCAGCTTTCAGGGGTATAGCAATCAGCCCCAGCATTTT
D gene: NA; clone size: NA; J gene: TRBJ1-5; V gene: TRBV27; CDR3 protein: CASSPDSFNQPQHF; CDR3 DNA: TGTGCCAGCAGTCCCGACAGCTTCAATCAGCCCCAGCATTTT
D gene: TRBD1; clone size: NA; J gene: TRBJ2-3; V gene: TRBV15; CDR3 protein: CATGQSTDTQYF; CDR3 DNA: TGTGCCACGGGACAGTCCACAGATACGCAGTATTTT
D gene: TRBD2; clone size: NA; J gene: TRBJ2-5; V gene: TRBV7-2; CDR3 protein: CASSFVAGTQETQYF; CDR3 DNA: TGTGCCAGCAGCTTCGTAGCGGGGACCCAAGAGACCCAGTACTTC
D gene: NA; clone size: NA; J gene: TRBJ2-2; V gene: TRBV21-1; CDR3 protein: CASTPRGGGNTGELFF; CDR3 DNA: TGTGCCAGCACCCCCAGGGGCGGAGGGAACACCGGGGAGCTGTTTTTT
D gene: TRBD1; clone size: NA; J gene: TRBJ1-1; V gene: TRBV18; CDR3 protein: CASLSDRGNTEAFF; CDR3 DNA: TGTGCCAGCTTAAGTGACAGGGGGAACACTGAAGCTTTCTTT
D gene: NA; clone size: NA; J gene: TRBJ2-7; V gene: TRBV23-1; CDR3 protein: CASRYDSNYEQYF; CDR3 DNA: TGCGCCAGCAGATACGACAGCAACTACGAGCAGTACTTC
D gene: TRBD1; clone size: NA; J gene: TRBJ1-5; V gene: TRBV9; CDR3 protein: CASSETGDPTQPQHF; CDR3 DNA: TGTGCCAGCAGCGAGACAGGGGACCCCACTCAGCCCCAGCATTTT
D gene: TRBD1; clone size: few; J gene: TRBJ1-6; V gene: TRBV9; CDR3 protein: CASSVGDRGVASPLHF; CDR3 DNA: TGTGCCAGCAGCGTAGGGGACAGGGGGGTGGCGTCACCCCTCCACTTT
D gene: TRBD1; clone size: once; J gene: TRBJ2-7; V gene: TRBV28; CDR3 protein: CASSLLDREYEQYF; CDR3 DNA: TGTGCCAGCAGTTTATTGGACAGGGAATACGAGCAGTACTTC
D gene: TRBD1; clone size: NA; J gene: TRBJ1-2; V gene: TRBV6-6; CDR3 protein: CASSYSRTGFYGYTF; CDR3 DNA: TGTGCCAGCAGTTACTCTAGGACAGGGTTCTATGGCTACACCTTC
D gene: NA; clone size: NA; J gene: TRBJ1-2; V gene: TRBV19; CDR3 protein: CASSLRQGGYTF; CDR3 DNA: TGTGCCAGTAGTCTCCGACAAGGTGGCTACACCTTC
D gene: NA; clone size: NA; J gene: TRBJ2-2; V gene: TRBV5-3; CDR3 protein: CARSLFGWYTGELFF; CDR3 DNA: TGTGCCAGAAGCTTGTTCGGGTGGTACACCGGGGAGCTGTTTTTT
D gene: TRBD2; clone size: medium-sized; J gene: TRBJ2-1; V gene: TRBV19; CDR3 protein: CASSSTSGSFNEQFF; CDR3 DNA: TGTGCCAGTAGTAGTACTAGCGGGAGTTTCAATGAGCAGTTCTTC
D gene: NA; clone size: NA; J gene: TRBJ1-1; V gene: TRBV28; CDR3 protein: CASSLGGSTEAFF; CDR3 DNA: TGTGCCAGCAGTTTAGGCGGGTCCACTGAAGCTTTCTTT
D gene: TRBD1; clone size: NA; J gene: TRBJ1-4; V gene: TRBV7-2; CDR3 protein: CASSLVRGDNEKLFF; CDR3 DNA: TGTGCCAGCAGCTTAGTCAGGGGGGATAATGAAAAACTGTTTTTT
D gene: TRBD1; clone size: NA; J gene: TRBJ1-5; V gene: TRBV28; CDR3 protein: CASSSWTGSLPQHF; CDR3 DNA: TGTGCCAGCAGCTCCTGGACAGGGTCATTACCCCAGCATTTT
D gene: TRBD2; clone size: NA; J gene: TRBJ2-5; V gene: TRBV7-3; CDR3 protein: CASSLDGGAGDTQYF; CDR3 DNA: TGTGCCAGCAGCTTAGACGGGGGGGCCGGAGACACCCAGTACTTC
D gene: NA; clone size: NA; J gene: TRBJ2-3; V gene: TRBV6-5; CDR3 protein: CASSRGSNPDTQYF; CDR3 DNA: TGTGCCAGCTCTAGGGGGAGCAACCCAGATACGCAGTATTTT
D gene: NA; clone size: NA; J gene: TRBJ2-3; V gene: TRBV9; CDR3 protein: CASSVGPRTDTQYF; CDR3 DNA: TGTGCCAGCAGCGTAGGGCCACGAACAGATACGCAGTATTTT
D gene: NA; clone size: NA; J gene: TRBJ1-2; V gene: TRBV4-3; CDR3 protein: CASSQDPIRVGSYGYTF; CDR3 DNA: TGCGCCAGCAGCCAAGATCCTATCAGGGTGGGTAGCTATGGCTACACCTTC
D gene: TRBD1; clone size: NA; J gene: TRBJ2-7; V gene: TRBV10-2; CDR3 protein: CASTGTAYEQYF; CDR3 DNA: TGCGCCAGCACAGGGACAGCCTACGAGCAGTACTTC
D gene: TRBD1; clone size: NA; J gene: TRBJ1-5; V gene: TRBV15; CDR3 protein: CATSAQNRGGNQPQHF; CDR3 DNA: TGTGCCACCAGCGCACAAAACAGGGGCGGCAATCAGCCCCAGCATTTT
D gene: TRBD2; clone size: NA; J gene: TRBJ2-3; V gene: TRBV7-2; CDR3 protein: CASSPRLAGATDTQYF; CDR3 DNA: TGTGCCAGCAGCCCGAGACTAGCGGGAGCCACAGATACGCAGTATTTT
D gene: NA; clone size: NA; J gene: TRBJ1-2; V gene: TRBV7-2; CDR3 protein: CASSLGARSSHGYTF; CDR3 DNA: TGTGCCAGCAGCTTAGGGGCACGATCCTCCCATGGCTACACCTTC
D gene: NA; clone size: NA; J gene: TRBJ1-1; V gene: TRBV2; CDR3 protein: CASSWQNTEAFF; CDR3 DNA: TGTGCCAGCAGTTGGCAGAACACTGAAGCTTTCTTT
D gene: NA; clone size: NA; J gene: TRBJ1-5; V gene: TRBV5-1; CDR3 protein: CASSLWGGSNQPQHF; CDR3 DNA: TGCGCCAGCAGCTTGTGGGGAGGGAGCAATCAGCCCCAGCATTTT
D gene: NA; clone size: once; J gene: TRBJ2-2; V gene: TRBV7-9; CDR3 protein: CASSQPGGTSRSTTGELFF; CDR3 DNA: TGTGCCAGCAGCCAACCAGGTGGCACTAGCCGTTCGACCACCGGGGAGCTGTTTTTT
D gene: TRBD2; clone size: NA; J gene: TRBJ2-5; V gene: TRBV4-2; CDR3 protein: CASSHRLAGGRGSAGETQYF; CDR3 DNA: TGTGCCAGCAGCCATAGACTAGCGGGAGGACGGGGTAGTGCCGGGGAGACCCAGTACTTC
D gene: TRBD1; clone size: NA; J gene: TRBJ1-2; V gene: TRBV7-2; CDR3 protein: CASSLQSGGTGSGYGYTF; CDR3 DNA: TGTGCCAGCAGCTTACAGTCCGGGGGGACAGGGTCCGGTTATGGCTACACCTTC
D gene: TRBD2; clone size: NA; J gene: TRBJ2-1; V gene: TRBV9; CDR3 protein: CASSPSRGGSYNEQFF; CDR3 DNA: TGTGCCAGCAGCCCCAGCCGGGGGGGCTCCTACAATGAGCAGTTCTTC
D gene: NA; clone size: NA; J gene: TRBJ2-7; V gene: TRBV28; CDR3 protein: CASSSPESTAAGYEQYF; CDR3 DNA: TGTGCCAGCAGTTCGCCAGAATCGACCGCAGCAGGCTACGAGCAGTACTTC
D gene: TRBD1; clone size: NA; J gene: TRBJ2-7; V gene: TRBV4-2; CDR3 protein: CASSRPGQGTYEQYF; CDR3 DNA: TGTGCCAGCAGCCGCCCGGGACAGGGAACTTACGAGCAGTACTTC
D gene: TRBD1; clone size: NA; J gene: TRBJ1-2; V gene: TRBV10-3; CDR3 protein: CAISGTGGSNYGYTF; CDR3 DNA: TGTGCCATCAGTGGGACAGGGGGCTCAAACTATGGCTACACCTTC
D gene: NA; clone size: once; J gene: TRBJ1-3; V gene: TRBV7-9; CDR3 protein: CASSLALQGTNTIYF; CDR3 DNA: TGTGCCAGCAGCTTAGCTCTCCAGGGTACAAACACCATATATTTT
D gene: TRBD1; clone size: few; J gene: TRBJ2-2; V gene: TRBV27; CDR3 protein: CASCWTGVDGELFF; CDR3 DNA: TGTGCCAGCTGCTGGACAGGGGTGGACGGGGAGCTGTTTTTT
D gene: NA; clone size: NA; J gene: TRBJ2-1; V gene: TRBV7-3; CDR3 protein: CASSLTLLDEQFF; CDR3 DNA: TGTGCCAGCAGCTTAACCTTACTTGATGAGCAGTTCTTC
D gene: TRBD2; clone size: NA; J gene: TRBJ2-7; V gene: TRBV6-1; CDR3 protein: CASSERTSGSREQYF; CDR3 DNA: TGTGCCAGCAGTGAGAGGACTAGCGGGTCGAGGGAGCAGTACTTC
D gene: TRBD1; clone size: NA; J gene: TRBJ2-5; V gene: TRBV7-8; CDR3 protein: CASSPGGSIRETQYF; CDR3 DNA: TGTGCCAGCAGCCCAGGGGGTTCCATTAGGGAGACCCAGTACTTC
D gene: TRBD1; clone size: NA; J gene: TRBJ1-1; V gene: TRBV6-1; CDR3 protein: CASRDRGGNTEAFF; CDR3 DNA: TGTGCCAGCAGAGACAGGGGGGGGAACACTGAAGCTTTCTTT
D gene: TRBD1; clone size: NA; J gene: TRBJ2-3; V gene: TRBV2; CDR3 protein: CAVRPGQGSYF; CDR3 DNA: TGTGCCGTCCGACCGGGACAGGGTTCGTATTTT
D gene: TRBD1; clone size: once; J gene: TRBJ2-1; V gene: TRBV18; CDR3 protein: CASSPSGQGGVSEQFF; CDR3 DNA: TGTGCCAGCTCACCGTCGGGACAGGGGGGAGTTAGTGAGCAGTTCTTC